This is a list of T cell receptor beta chains from one sample in a study of T cell repertoires in cytomegalovirus infection. TCRdb independently ran MiXCR on the reads; one entry per CDR3 protein. The sample has around 95,000 distinct CDR3 sequences, roughly 29% seen once. Their specific antigens are unknown. Material: CD8+ T cells from cultured PBMCs, obtained from culture after CMV antigen stimulation. The receptor source for this set is a human donor in good health (CMV status not recorded). Some clones in this sample may be carry-over from other donors' samples. CDR3s include the opening cysteine and the closing phenylalanine or tryptophan. The D gene is left open where the match is weak. Some rows have no size entry. The others give once, few or many, or a class for an expanded clone.

abundance	d_gene	j_gene	v_gene	CDR3nt	CDR3aa
few	-	TRBJ1-1	TRBV7-9	TGTGCCAGCAGCCACCCCACAGGGACTGAAGCTTTCTTT	CASSHPTGTEAFF
few	TRBD1	TRBJ1-5	TRBV7-2	TGTGCCAGCAGCTCCGGGACAGTAATATATAGCAATCAGCCCCAGCATTTT	CASSSGTVIYSNQPQHF
many	TRBD1	TRBJ2-3	TRBV12-3/TRBV12-4	TGTGCCAGCAGTCTAACTACAGGGGCCGATACGCAGTATTTT	CASSLTTGADTQYF
-	TRBD1	TRBJ1-1	TRBV15	TGTGCCACCAGCAGCTCGCCGGGACAGGGTACGGGAGCTTTCTTT	CATSSSPGQGTGAFF
few	-	TRBJ2-2	TRBV24-1	TGTGCCACCAGGGGTGTGAGCACCGGGGAGCTGTTTTTT	CATRGVSTGELFF
-	-	TRBJ2-1	TRBV12-3/TRBV12-4	TGTGCCAGCAGTGGGGACTACAATGAGCAGTTCTTC	CASSGDYNEQFF
-	-	TRBJ1-1	TRBV7-6	TGTGCCAGCAGCTTAGTTGCAGGTAGAGGGGCTTTCTTT	CASSLVAGRGAFF
-	-	TRBJ2-7	TRBV5-1	TGCGCCAGCAGCCAGGGGTTTGGTTACGAGCAGTACTTC	CASSQGFGYEQYF
few	TRBD1	TRBJ1-1	TRBV7-9	TGTGCCAGCAGCCACCCGATCTTATTAGGACAGGGGCTCACTGAAGCTTTCTTT	CASSHPILLGQGLTEAFF
few	-	TRBJ1-2	TRBV13	TGTGCCAGCAGCTTAGGGACAGCTAACTATGGCTACACCTTC	CASSLGTANYGYTF
many	-	TRBJ2-5	TRBV6-2/TRBV6-3	TGTGCCAGCAGTTACGGGGGGATCCAAGAGACCCAGTACTTC	CASSYGGIQETQYF
many	-	TRBJ2-1	TRBV4-1	TGCGCCAGCAGCCCTAATACCCCTACGGATGAGCAGTTCTTC	CASSPNTPTDEQFF
few	-	TRBJ1-1	TRBV7-8	TGTGCCAGCAGCTCCCTTGTTGGGGGAAGTGAAGCTTTCTTT	CASSSLVGGSEAFF
-	TRBD1	TRBJ1-6	TRBV5-5	TGTGCCAGCAGCTTGCAGGGGGCCAGGGATTCACCCCTCCACTTT	CASSLQGARDSPLHF
many	-	TRBJ2-7	TRBV29-1	TGCAGCGTTGAAGGGGGGGCCTACGAGCAGTACTTC	CSVEGGAYEQYF